This TCR beta chain originates from a study of neurological immune-mediated disorders. The germline V gene has CDR1 SGHVS and CDR2 FQNEAQ. The V segment lost 1 base and the J segment 5 bases; nucleotides outside the gene matches: 11. The CDR3 length is 17 residues. The team produced cDNA through 5'RACE using 10-nucleotide random UMIs. In TCRdb, the 5' RACE reads were re-called with MiXCR into one record per CDR3 protein. The sample records 65,000 to 85,000 distinct CDR3 sequences, 2.5% to 3.5% being singletons. This clonotype was detected ten times or more. The source of this sequence is a woman in her forties or fifties with multiple sclerosis. The chain couples TRBV7-8 to TRBJ2-7; 10 bases align to TRBD1. Sequencing was done on a sample of PBMCs. The CDR3 is CASSLDGTGASKDEQYV. The CDR3 region has the DNA TGTGCCAGCAGCTTAGATGGGACAGGGGCTAGTAAGGACGAGCAGTACGTC.